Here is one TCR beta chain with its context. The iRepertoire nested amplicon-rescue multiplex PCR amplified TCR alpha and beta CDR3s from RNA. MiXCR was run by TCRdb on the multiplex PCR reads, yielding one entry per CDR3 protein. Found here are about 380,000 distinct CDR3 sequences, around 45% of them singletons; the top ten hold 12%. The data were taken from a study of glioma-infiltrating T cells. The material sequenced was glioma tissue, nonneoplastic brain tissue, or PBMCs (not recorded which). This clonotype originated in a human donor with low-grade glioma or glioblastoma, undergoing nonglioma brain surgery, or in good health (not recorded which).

The CDR3 region is CSASSSTRQARNTEAFF. Written as DNA, the CDR3 is TGCAGTGCTAGCAGTTCGACCAGACAGGCGAGAAACACTGAAGCTTTCTTT. The gene calls are TRBV20-1 and TRBJ1-1, with D tentatively TRBD1 (6 bases). CDR1 and CDR2 from the germline V gene are DFQATT and SNEGSKA (reference sequence). CDR3 length: 17 amino acids. V gave up 3 bases and J gave up 2 bases, with 22 bases separating them.